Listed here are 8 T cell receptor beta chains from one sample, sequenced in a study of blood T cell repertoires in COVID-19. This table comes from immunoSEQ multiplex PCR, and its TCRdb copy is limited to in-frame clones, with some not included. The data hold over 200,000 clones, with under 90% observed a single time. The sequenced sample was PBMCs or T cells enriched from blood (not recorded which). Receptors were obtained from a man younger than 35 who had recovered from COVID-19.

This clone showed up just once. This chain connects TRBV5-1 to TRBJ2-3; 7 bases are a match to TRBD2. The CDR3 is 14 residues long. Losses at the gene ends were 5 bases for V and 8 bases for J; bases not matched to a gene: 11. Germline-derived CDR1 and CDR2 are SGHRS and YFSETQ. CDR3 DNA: TGCGCCAGCAGAGCGGGAACGTTCTCTGGTACGCAGTATTTT. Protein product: CASRAGTFSGTQYF. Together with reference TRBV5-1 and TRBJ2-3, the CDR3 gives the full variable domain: KAGVTQTPRYLIKTRGQQVTLSCSPISGHRSVSWYQQTPGQGLQFLFEYFSETQRNKGNFPGRFSGRQFSNSRSEMNVSTLELGDSALYLCASRAGTFSGTQYFGPGTRLTVL.

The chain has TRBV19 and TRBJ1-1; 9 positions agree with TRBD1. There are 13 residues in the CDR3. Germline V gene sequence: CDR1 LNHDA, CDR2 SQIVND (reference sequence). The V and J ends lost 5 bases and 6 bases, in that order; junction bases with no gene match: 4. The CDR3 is CASSPQGASEAFF. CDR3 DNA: TGTGCCAGTAGTCCACAGGGGGCCTCTGAAGCTTTCTTT. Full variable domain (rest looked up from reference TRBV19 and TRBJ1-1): DGGITQSPKYLFRKEGQNVTLSCEQNLNHDAMYWYRQDPGQGLRLIYYSQIVNDFQKGDIAEGYSVSREKKESFPLTVTSAQKNPTAFYLCASSPQGASEAFFGQGTRLTVV.

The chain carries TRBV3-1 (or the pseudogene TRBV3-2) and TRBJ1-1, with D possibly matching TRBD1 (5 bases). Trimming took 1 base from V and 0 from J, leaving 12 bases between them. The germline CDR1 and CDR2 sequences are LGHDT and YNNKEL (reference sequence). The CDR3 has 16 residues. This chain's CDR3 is CASSQVGGRMNTEAFF. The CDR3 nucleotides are TGTGCCAGCAGCCAAGTGGGGGGTAGGATGAACACTGAAGCTTTCTTT.

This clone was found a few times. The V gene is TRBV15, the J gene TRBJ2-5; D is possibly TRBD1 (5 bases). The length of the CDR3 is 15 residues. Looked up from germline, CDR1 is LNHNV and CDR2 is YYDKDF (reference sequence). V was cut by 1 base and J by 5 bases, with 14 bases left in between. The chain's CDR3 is CATSRGGRGLETQYF. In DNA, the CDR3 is TGTGCCACCAGCAGAGGAGGTAGGGGTTTGGAGACCCAGTACTTC. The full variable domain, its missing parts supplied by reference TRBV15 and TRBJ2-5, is DAMVIQNPRYQVTQFGKPVTLSCSQTLNHNVMYWYQQKSSQAPKLLFHYYDKDFNNEADTPDNFQSRRPNTSFCFLDIRSPGLGDTAMYLCATSRGGRGLETQYFGPGTRLLVL.

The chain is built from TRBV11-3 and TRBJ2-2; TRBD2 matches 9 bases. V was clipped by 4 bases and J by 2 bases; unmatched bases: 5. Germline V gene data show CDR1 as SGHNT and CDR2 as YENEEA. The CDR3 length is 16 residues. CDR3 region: CASSSSSGVNTGELFF. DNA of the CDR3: TGTGCCAGCAGCTCGTCTAGCGGGGTAAACACCGGGGAGCTGTTTTTT.

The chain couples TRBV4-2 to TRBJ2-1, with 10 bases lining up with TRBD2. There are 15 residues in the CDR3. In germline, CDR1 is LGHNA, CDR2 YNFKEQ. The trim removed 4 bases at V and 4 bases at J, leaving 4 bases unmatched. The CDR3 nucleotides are TGTGCCAGCAGCCGGGGGACTAGCGTTTACAATGAGCAGTTCTTC. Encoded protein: CASSRGTSVYNEQFF.

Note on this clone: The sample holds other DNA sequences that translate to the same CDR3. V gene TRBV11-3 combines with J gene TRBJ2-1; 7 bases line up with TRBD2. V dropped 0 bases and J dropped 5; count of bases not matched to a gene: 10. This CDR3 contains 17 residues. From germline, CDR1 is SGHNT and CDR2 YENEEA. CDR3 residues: CASSLDRLAGVNNEQFF. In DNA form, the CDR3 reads TGTGCCAGCAGCTTAGATCGGTTGGCGGGGGTAAACAATGAGCAGTTCTTC.

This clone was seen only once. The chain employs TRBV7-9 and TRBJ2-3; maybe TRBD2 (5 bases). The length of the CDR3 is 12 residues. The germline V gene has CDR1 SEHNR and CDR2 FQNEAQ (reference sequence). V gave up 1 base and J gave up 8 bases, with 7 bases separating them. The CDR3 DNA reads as TGTGCCAGCAGCTTAGACGCGGGTACGCAGTATTTT. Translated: CASSLDAGTQYF.